A single sample is the source of the 32 T cell receptor beta chains below, sequenced in a study of CD8 T cells in Susac syndrome. Random hexamers were used to reverse transcribe an amount of 0.5 to 1 ug RNA. TCRdb re-derived calls from the immunoSEQ multiplex PCR reads in MiXCR, one entry per CDR3 protein. The data show roughly 130,000 distinct CDR3 sequences, roughly 96% seen once. The sample comprised CD4+ T cells from PBMCs. These receptors all stem from a human donor in good health.

This chain joins TRBV2 and TRBJ1-2; 9 bases agree with TRBD1. V was clipped by 7 bases and J by 5 bases; unmatched bases: 8. Germline CDR1 is SNHLY and CDR2 is FYNNEI. The CDR3 spans 14 residues. The CDR3, as DNA: TGTGCCAGCACCTCACAGGGGGCAGGTTATGGCTACACCTTC. Residues: CASTSQGAGYGYTF.

The chain joins TRBV10-3 to TRBJ1-3; D gene uncertain. This CDR3 spans 13 amino acids. The ends were cut back, 8 bases at V and 2 bases at J, with 10 bases in the middle. Germline V gene sequence: CDR1 ENHRY, CDR2 SYGVKD. The CDR3 here is CAIREATGNTIYF. In nucleotides, the CDR3 is TGTGCCATCCGAGAAGCAACTGGAAACACCATATATTTT.

The chain links TRBV7-9 to TRBJ2-7, with 14 bases identical to TRBD2. The germline CDR1 and CDR2 sequences are SEHNR and FQNEAQ (reference sequence). V shed 6 bases, J shed 6 bases, and the junction held 7 bases outside the gene matches. The CDR3 loop spans 15 amino acids. The CDR3 is CASSYGTSGSLEQYF. The CDR3 DNA reads TGTGCCAGCAGTTATGGGACTAGCGGGAGTCTCGAGCAGTACTTC.

V is TRBV12-3 or TRBV12-4 and J is TRBJ2-7; 9 bases align to TRBD1. V trimming: 7 bases; J trimming: 0 bases; junction bases outside the gene matches: 4. This CDR3 has 14 residues. CDR3 amino acids: CASTWDRASYEQYF. The CDR3 DNA follows: TGTGCCAGCACCTGGGACAGGGCCTCCTACGAGCAGTACTTC.

The chain uses TRBV7-2 and TRBJ2-5; D gene ambiguous. CDR1 and CDR2 from the germline V gene are SGHTA and FQGNSA. The CDR3 contains 12 residues. V lost 6 bases and J 1 base, leaving 6 bases between the germline ends. CDR3 DNA sequence: TGTGCCAGCAGTCCCACCCAAGAGACCCAGTACTTC. Translated, it gives CASSPTQETQYF.

This chain joins TRBV7-2 and TRBJ2-2, with D tentatively TRBD2 (5 bases). V lost 3 bases, J lost 1 base, and 9 bases lay in between. The germline gives CDR1 SGHTA, CDR2 FQGNSA. The CDR3 is 15 residues long. As DNA, the CDR3 is TGTGCCAGCAGCTTTCTGGGAGTGAACACCGGGGAGCTGTTTTTT. It is translated as CASSFLGVNTGELFF.

The gene calls are TRBV24-1 and TRBJ2-1, with D uncertain. CDR1 and CDR2 (germline): KGHDR, SFDVKD. The CDR3 totals 15 residues. Trimming shortened V by 2 bases and J by 11 bases, and 18 bases separated the two germline ends. CDR3 protein: CATSDSGGLQEKQFF. As DNA, the CDR3 is TGTGCCACCAGTGATTCCGGCGGCCTACAAGAAAAGCAGTTCTTC.

This clonotype was counted once. The chain couples TRBV6-6 to TRBJ2-5; no clear D. The CDR3 runs to 14 residues. The V and J ends lost 8 bases and 2 bases respectively, with 15 bases between them. CDR1 MNHNY and CDR2 SVGAGI come from the germline V gene (reference sequence). This CDR3 is CASGRLSPQETQYF. Written as DNA, the CDR3 is TGTGCCAGCGGGCGGCTATCCCCTCAAGAGACCCAGTACTTC.

The rearrangement uses TRBV5-4 and TRBJ2-3; TRBD2 might be the D (6 bases). Germline values: CDR1 SGHNT, CDR2 YYREEE (reference sequence). The CDR3 spans 13 residues. V gave up 7 bases and J gave up 5 bases, with 14 bases separating them. This CDR3 reads CASSSRGGDTQYF. DNA for the CDR3: TGTGCCAGCTCCAGTAGGGGAGGAGATACGCAGTATTTT. The whole variable domain, remainder taken from reference TRBV5-4 and TRBJ2-3, is ETGVTQSPTHLIKTRGQQVTLRCSSQSGHNTVSWYQQALGQGPQFIFQYYREEENGRGNFPPRFSGLQFPNYSSELNVNALELDDSALYLCASSSRGGDTQYFGPGTRLTVL.

The chain employs TRBV5-1 and TRBJ1-1, with 7 bases identical to TRBD1. The CDR3 covers 16 residues. V dropped 0 bases and J dropped 0; count of bases not matched to a gene: 5. Germline CDR1 and CDR2: SGHRS and YFSETQ. CDR3 protein: CASSLVGGDLNTEAFF. CDR3 bases: TGCGCCAGCAGCTTGGTAGGGGGCGATTTGAACACTGAAGCTTTCTTT.

The V gene is TRBV7-2, the J gene TRBJ1-1, with D possibly TRBD1 on 5 matching bases. The CDR3 consists of 14 residues. V shed 2 bases and J shed 4 bases, with 11 bases lying between them. Germline V gene lookup returns CDR1 SGHTA and CDR2 FQGNSA. The chain's CDR3 is CASSLFGAGTEAFF. As DNA, the CDR3 is TGTGCCAGCAGCTTATTTGGGGCAGGCACTGAAGCTTTCTTT.

The chain recombines TRBV12-3 or TRBV12-4 with TRBJ2-3; 8 nucleotides align to TRBD2. V trimming: 6 bases; J trimming: 10 bases; junction bases outside the gene matches: 9. This CDR3 comprises 13 residues. In DNA form, the CDR3 reads TGTGCCAGCAGCCCGGGAGGGAATTTGGCGCAGTATTTT. The encoded protein is CASSPGGNLAQYF.

J is TRBJ2-7 and V is TRBV6-5, with TRBD2 identical over 13 bases. Germline CDR1 is MNHEY and CDR2 is SVGAGI. The V segment lost 2 bases and the J segment 4 bases; nucleotides outside the gene matches: 2. The CDR3 loop spans 15 amino acids. DNA of the CDR3: TGTGCCAGCAGTTACGGGACTAGCGGGACATACGAGCAGTACTTC. Its translation is CASSYGTSGTYEQYF.

The chain joins TRBV3-1 to TRBJ1-2; the D is unclear. The CDR3 is made up of 13 amino acids. Trimming took off 3 bases at V and 4 bases at J, with 9 bases between the two ends. The germline CDR1 and CDR2 sequences are LGHDT and YNNKEL (reference sequence). The CDR3 DNA is TGTGCCAGCAGCCAGGTGGGCCTCTATGGCTACACCTTC. It is translated as CASSQVGLYGYTF.

This clonotype was counted once. The rearrangement joins TRBV28 to TRBJ2-1, with a possible D match to TRBD2 (5 bases). The CDR3 has 12 amino acids. V was trimmed by 7 bases and J by 9 bases, leaving 13 bases between them. Germline V gives CDR1 MDHEN, CDR2 SYDVKM. CDR3 amino acids: CASTLALGEQFF. CDR3 nucleotides: TGTGCCAGCACCCTAGCCTTGGGTGAGCAGTTCTTC. The entire variable domain, with the rest obtained from reference TRBV28 and TRBJ2-1, is as follows: DVKVTQSSRYLVKRTGEKVFLECVQDMDHENMFWYRQDPGLGLRLIYFSYDVKMKEKGDIPEGYSVSREKKERFSLILESASTNQTSMYLCASTLALGEQFFGPGTRLTVL.

The chain is built from TRBV7-2 and TRBJ2-1, with 10 bases lining up with TRBD2. This CDR3 comprises 17 residues. The junction had 3 bases not matched to a gene; V was cut back by 1 base and J by 0 bases. The V gene's germline CDR1 is SGHTA and CDR2 FQGNSA. Here the CDR3 DNA reads TGTGCCAGCAGCTTAGGCCCTAGCGGGAGCTCCTACAATGAGCAGTTCTTC. Amino acid sequence: CASSLGPSGSSYNEQFF.

The genes are TRBV5-1 and TRBJ2-6, with a possible D match to TRBD2 (5 bases). The CDR3 length is 19 residues. Per the germline V gene, CDR1 is SGHRS and CDR2 is YFSETQ. V was shortened by 4 bases and J by 4 bases, with 24 bases between the two germline ends. The DNA for the CDR3 is TGCGCCAGCAGCACTCGGAGGTCACAGAGGCCCCCGGGGGCCAACGTCCTGACTTTC. It specifies CASSTRRSQRPPGANVLTF.

V is TRBV5-4 and J is TRBJ1-2; perhaps TRBD1 as D (6 bases). Trimming pared 4 bases from V and 4 bases from J, leaving 14 bases between. The CDR3 consists of 14 residues. Germline-derived CDR1 and CDR2 are SGHNT and YYREEE (reference sequence). The CDR3 DNA is TGTGCCAGCAGCGGCAGACAAGGGGGCTATGGCTACACCTTC. This codes for CASSGRQGGYGYTF.

The chain couples TRBV12-3 or TRBV12-4 to TRBJ2-1, with D perhaps TRBD2 (6 bases). The CDR3 is 14 amino acids. The germline V and J ends were trimmed by 6 bases and 4 bases, with 13 bases remaining between them. CDR3 loop: CASSHQGLYNEQFF. The DNA for the CDR3 is TGTGCCAGCAGCCATCAGGGACTTTACAATGAGCAGTTCTTC.

The chain is built from TRBV2 and TRBJ2-1; 9 bases match TRBD1. From germline, CDR1 is SNHLY and CDR2 FYNNEI. The CDR3 is made up of 16 amino acids. With V trimmed by 5 bases and J by 1 base, 6 bases remained unmatched. CDR3 nucleotide sequence: TGTGCCAGCAGTCGGGGACAGGGAAGGTCCTACAATGAGCAGTTCTTC. Translation gives CASSRGQGRSYNEQFF.

This clonotype occurred once. The chain joins TRBV15 to TRBJ2-5, with TRBD1 as a possible D gene (6 bases). CDR1 is LNHNV and CDR2 is YYDKDF in the germline V gene (reference sequence). Trimming left V 1 base short and J 5 bases short, with 17 bases between. The CDR3 is made up of 16 amino acids. Here the CDR3 reads CATSRVPGHRTETQYF. In DNA, the CDR3 is TGTGCCACCAGCAGAGTGCCGGGACATCGTACGGAGACCCAGTACTTC.

The chain couples TRBV7-2 to TRBJ2-2, with D hard to call. Germline V lookup: CDR1 SGHTA, CDR2 FQGNSA. The CDR3 length is 13 residues. The germline V and J ends were trimmed by 6 bases and 4 bases, with 9 bases remaining between them. CDR3 region: CASRKGITGELFF. In nucleotides, the CDR3 is TGTGCCAGCAGAAAGGGAATCACCGGGGAGCTGTTTTTT.

The rearrangement uses TRBV28 and TRBJ2-1; perhaps TRBD2 as D (6 bases). The germline gives CDR1 MDHEN, CDR2 SYDVKM. V lost 8 bases and J lost 7, with 12 bases in between. The CDR3 contains 12 residues. CDR3 bases: TGTGCCAGCGGGACTGGAAGGAATGAGCAGTTCTTC. Encoded protein: CASGTGRNEQFF.

This chain joins TRBV5-5 and TRBJ2-1; either TRBD1 or TRBD2 may supply D (6 bases each). This CDR3 contains 15 residues. With 0 bases removed from V and 4 bases from J, the gap between germline ends came to 11 bases. Germline V gene lookup returns CDR1 SGHKS and CDR2 YYEKEE (reference sequence). CDR3 residues: CASSLVTGTYNEQFF. DNA of the CDR3: TGTGCCAGCAGCTTGGTTACAGGGACTTACAATGAGCAGTTCTTC.

CDR3 bases: TGTGCCAGCAGCCTTGACAGGGGGCATGACACCGGGGAGCTGTTTTTT. Its protein product is CASSLDRGHDTGELFF. The chain joins TRBV7-2 to TRBJ2-2, with 10 bases identical to TRBD1. This CDR3 comprises 16 residues. The ends lost 5 bases at V and 3 bases at J; junction bases unmatched: 6. Per germline, CDR1 SGHTA and CDR2 FQGNSA. The variable domain in full, with the rest retrieved from reference TRBV7-2 and TRBJ2-2, is GAGVSQSPSNKVTEKGKDVELRCDPISGHTALYWYRQSLGQGLEFLIYFQGNSAPDKSGLPSDRFSAERTGGSVSTLTIQRTQQEDSAVYLCASSLDRGHDTGELFFGEGSRLTVL.

CDR3 DNA sequence: TGCAGTGCTAGTCGGCAGGGGGAGACCCAGTACTTC. Its translation: CSASRQGETQYF. The chain carries TRBV20-1 and TRBJ2-5, with D possibly TRBD1 on 6 matching bases. The CDR3 totals 12 residues. Trimming left V 3 bases short and J 5 bases short, with 10 bases between. CDR1 and CDR2 from the germline V gene are DFQATT and SNEGSKA (reference sequence).

The chain uses TRBV18 and TRBJ1-5; perhaps TRBD1 as D (5 bases). From germline, CDR1 is KGHSH and CDR2 LQKENI. CDR3 length equals 16 residues. Between the trimmed V and J ends, which lost 4 bases and 5 bases, there was a span of 18 bases. In DNA form, the CDR3 reads TGTGCCAGCTCACGGGCAGGGTTTGGAAACGATCAGCCCCAGCATTTT. This gives the protein CASSRAGFGNDQPQHF. Drawing the rest from reference TRBV18 and TRBJ1-5, the complete variable domain is NAGVMQNPRHLVRRRGQEARLRCSPMKGHSHVYWYRQLPEEGLKFMVYLQKENIIDESGMPKERFSAEFPKEGPSILRIQQVVRGDSAAYFCASSRAGFGNDQPQHFGDGTRLSIL.

The V gene is TRBV20-1, the J gene TRBJ2-3; the match to TRBD1 covers 9 bases. CDR1 is DFQATT, CDR2 SNEGSKA, per germline (reference sequence). The CDR3 is 14 amino acids. V was clipped by 6 bases and J by 4 bases; unmatched bases: 8. CDR3 loop: CSATGTGIPDTQYF. CDR3 coding DNA: TGCAGTGCGACCGGGACAGGGATCCCAGATACGCAGTATTTT.

The gene calls are TRBV5-1 and TRBJ2-7; 11 bases align to TRBD2. Germline V gene data show CDR1 as SGHRS and CDR2 as YFSETQ. CDR3 length: 17 amino acids. The V segment lost 4 bases and the J segment 1 base; nucleotides outside the gene matches: 10. Written as DNA, the CDR3 is TGCGCCAGCAGCGAGGGGACTAGCGGAGGGAGGTCCTACGAGCAGTACTTC. It yields the protein CASSEGTSGGRSYEQYF.

The V gene is TRBV5-6, the J gene TRBJ2-5; 11 bases agree with TRBD1. The ends lost 3 bases at V and 5 bases at J; junction bases unmatched: 6. CDR1 is SGHDT, CDR2 YYEEEE, per germline. The CDR3 is 15 residues long. CDR3 nucleotide sequence: TGTGCCAGCAGCTCCTTTCGGGACAGGGGGGAGACCCAGTACTTC. Its protein is CASSSFRDRGETQYF.

The chain couples TRBV6-2 or TRBV6-3 to TRBJ2-1; no clear D gene. The CDR3 covers 12 residues. The germline CDR1 and CDR2 sequences are MNHEY and SVGEGT. Trimming removed 2 bases from V and 7 bases from J, with 6 bases in between. CDR3 loop: CASSYPTNEQFF. CDR3 in DNA: TGTGCCAGCAGTTACCCCACAAATGAGCAGTTCTTC.

This clonotype came up once. The rearrangement uses TRBV6-5 and TRBJ1-2, with D perhaps TRBD1 (5 bases). In germline, CDR1 is MNHEY, CDR2 SVGAGI. V was pared by 6 bases and J by 4 bases, with 15 bases between. The CDR3 loop spans 14 amino acids. The CDR3 here is CASSDSPRAYGYTF. The CDR3 DNA reads TGTGCCAGCAGCGACAGTCCGAGGGCCTATGGCTACACCTTC.